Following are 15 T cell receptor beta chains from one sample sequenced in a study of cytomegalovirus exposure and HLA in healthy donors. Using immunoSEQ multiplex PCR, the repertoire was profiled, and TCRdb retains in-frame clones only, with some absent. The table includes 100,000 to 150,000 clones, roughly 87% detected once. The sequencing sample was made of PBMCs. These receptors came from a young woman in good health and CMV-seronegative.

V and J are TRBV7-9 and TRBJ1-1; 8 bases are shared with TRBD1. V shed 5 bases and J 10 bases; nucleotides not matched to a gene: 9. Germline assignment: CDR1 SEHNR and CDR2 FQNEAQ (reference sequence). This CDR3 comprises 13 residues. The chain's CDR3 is CASSPTGTGGAFF. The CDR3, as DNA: TGTGCCAGCAGCCCCACCGGGACAGGTGGAGCTTTCTTT.

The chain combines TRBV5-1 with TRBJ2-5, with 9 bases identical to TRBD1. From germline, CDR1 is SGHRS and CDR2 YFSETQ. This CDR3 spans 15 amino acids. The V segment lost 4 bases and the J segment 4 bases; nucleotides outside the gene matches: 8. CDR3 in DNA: TGCGCCAGCAGCGGGACAGGGTTTCTCGGAGAGACCCAGTACTTC. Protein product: CASSGTGFLGETQYF.

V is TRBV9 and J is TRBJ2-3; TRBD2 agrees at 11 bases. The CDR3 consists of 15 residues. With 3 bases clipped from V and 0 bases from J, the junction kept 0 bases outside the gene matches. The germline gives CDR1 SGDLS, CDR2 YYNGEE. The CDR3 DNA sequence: TGTGCCAGCAGCGGGACTAGCGGGAGCACAGATACGCAGTATTTT. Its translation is CASSGTSGSTDTQYF.

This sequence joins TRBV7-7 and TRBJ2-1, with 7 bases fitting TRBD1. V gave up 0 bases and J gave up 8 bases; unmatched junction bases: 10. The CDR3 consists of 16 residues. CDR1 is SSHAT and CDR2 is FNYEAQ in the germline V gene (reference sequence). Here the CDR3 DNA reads TGTGCCAGCAGCTTAGCCCTGGGACAGAGCAACCATGAGCAGTTCTTC. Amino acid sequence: CASSLALGQSNHEQFF. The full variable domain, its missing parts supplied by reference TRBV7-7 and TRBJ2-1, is GAGVSQSPRYKVTKRGQDVTLRCDPISSHATLYWYQQALGQGPEFLTYFNYEAQPDKSGLPSDRFSAERPEGSISTLTIQRTEQRDSAMYRCASSLALGQSNHEQFFGPGTRLTVL.

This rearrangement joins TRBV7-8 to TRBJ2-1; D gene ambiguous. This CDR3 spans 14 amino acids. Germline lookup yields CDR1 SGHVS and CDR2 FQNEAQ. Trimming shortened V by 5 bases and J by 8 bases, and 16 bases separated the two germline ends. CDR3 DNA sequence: TGTGCCAGCAGCCCCGCAGAATTCGGGTATGAGCAGTTCTTC. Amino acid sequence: CASSPAEFGYEQFF.

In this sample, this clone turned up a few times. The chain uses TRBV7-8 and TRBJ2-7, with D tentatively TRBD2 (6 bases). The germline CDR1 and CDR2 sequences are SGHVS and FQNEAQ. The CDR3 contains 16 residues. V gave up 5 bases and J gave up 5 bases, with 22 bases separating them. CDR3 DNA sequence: TGTGCCAGCAGCCACTCAATCCAGGGAGGCTCTGACGAGCAGTACTTC. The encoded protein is CASSHSIQGGSDEQYF.

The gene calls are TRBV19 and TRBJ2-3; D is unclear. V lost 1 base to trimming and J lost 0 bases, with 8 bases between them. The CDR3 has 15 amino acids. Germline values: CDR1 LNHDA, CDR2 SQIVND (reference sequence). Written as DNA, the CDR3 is TGTGCCAGTAGTATAGTTCTTCTCAGCACAGATACGCAGTATTTT. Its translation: CASSIVLLSTDTQYF.

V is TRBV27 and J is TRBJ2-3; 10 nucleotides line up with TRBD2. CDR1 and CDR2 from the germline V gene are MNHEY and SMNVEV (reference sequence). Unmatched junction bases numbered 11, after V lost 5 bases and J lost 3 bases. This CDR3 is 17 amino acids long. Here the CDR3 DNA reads TGTGCCAGCAGTCCCTCGTTAGCGGGGGGCCCAACAGATACGCAGTATTTT. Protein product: CASSPSLAGGPTDTQYF.

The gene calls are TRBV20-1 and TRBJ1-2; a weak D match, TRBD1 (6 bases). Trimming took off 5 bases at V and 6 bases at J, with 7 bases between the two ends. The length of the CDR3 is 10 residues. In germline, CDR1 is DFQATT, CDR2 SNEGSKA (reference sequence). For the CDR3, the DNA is TGCAGTGCTCCAGGGGATGGCTACACCTTC. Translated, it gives CSAPGDGYTF.

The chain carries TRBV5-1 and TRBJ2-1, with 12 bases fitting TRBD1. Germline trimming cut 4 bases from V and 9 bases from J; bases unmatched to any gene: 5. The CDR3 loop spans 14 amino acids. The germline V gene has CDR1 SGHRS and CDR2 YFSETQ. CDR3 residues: CASSRDRGLGEQFF. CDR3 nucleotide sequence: TGCGCCAGCAGCCGGGACAGGGGGCTCGGTGAGCAGTTCTTC.

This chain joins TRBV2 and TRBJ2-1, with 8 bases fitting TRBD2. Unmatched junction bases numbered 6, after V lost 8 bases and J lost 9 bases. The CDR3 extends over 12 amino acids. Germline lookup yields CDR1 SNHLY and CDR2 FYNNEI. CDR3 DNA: TGTGCCAGCCGTCCGACTAGCGTTGAGCAGTTCTTC. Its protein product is CASRPTSVEQFF.

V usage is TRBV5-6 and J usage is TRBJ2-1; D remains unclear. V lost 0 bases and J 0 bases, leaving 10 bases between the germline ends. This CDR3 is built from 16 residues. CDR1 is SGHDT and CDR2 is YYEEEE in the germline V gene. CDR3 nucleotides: TGTGCCAGCAGCTTGGGTCTGGGCCTCTCCTACAATGAGCAGTTCTTC. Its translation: CASSLGLGLSYNEQFF.

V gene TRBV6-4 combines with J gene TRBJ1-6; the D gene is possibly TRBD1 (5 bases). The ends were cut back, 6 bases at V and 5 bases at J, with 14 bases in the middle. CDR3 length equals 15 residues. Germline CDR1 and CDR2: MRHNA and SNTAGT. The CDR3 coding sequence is TGTGCCAGCAGCTTAGACAGTTCGGATAATTCACCCCTCCACTTT. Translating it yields CASSLDSSDNSPLHF.

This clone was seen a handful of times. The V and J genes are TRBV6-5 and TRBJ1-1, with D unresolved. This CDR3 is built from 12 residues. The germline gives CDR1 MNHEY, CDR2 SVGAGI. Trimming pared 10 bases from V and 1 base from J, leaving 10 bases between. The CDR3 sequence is CATGIGNTEAFF. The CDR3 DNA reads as TGTGCCACCGGGATAGGGAACACTGAAGCTTTCTTT.

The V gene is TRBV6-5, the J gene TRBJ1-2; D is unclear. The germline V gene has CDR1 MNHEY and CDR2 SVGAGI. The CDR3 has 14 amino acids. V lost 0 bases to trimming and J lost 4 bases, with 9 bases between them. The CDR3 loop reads CASSYSAVGYGYTF. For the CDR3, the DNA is TGTGCCAGCAGTTACTCGGCGGTGGGCTATGGCTACACCTTC.